This T cell receptor (beta chain) was recovered during a study of T-cell memory formation after mild COVID-19. Each CDR3 protein is one row after TCRdb ran MiXCR on the 5' RACE reads. The table includes about 40,000 distinct CDR3 sequences, about 6.1% detected once. J was trimmed by 6 bases and V by 3 bases; bases with no gene match: 5. Germline lookup yields CDR1 KGHSH and CDR2 LQKENI. The CDR3 runs to 15 residues. Overall study results and limits: Prior to infection, memory already included some responding clones, suggesting cross-reactive memory joined.

This clonotype has a handful of counts. Its antigen is not identified. The receptor was derived from an adult who had mild COVID-19 (a few samples of this study predate the infection). Cell type and time point are not known. Sequencing used PBMCs or a T cell subset sorted from them (not recorded which). The chain is built from TRBV18 and TRBJ2-1; 10 nucleotides agree with TRBD2. The CDR3 loop reads CASSPQRGGLNEQFF. The CDR3 DNA reads TGTGCCAGCTCACCCCAGCGGGGGGGCCTCAATGAGCAGTTCTTC.